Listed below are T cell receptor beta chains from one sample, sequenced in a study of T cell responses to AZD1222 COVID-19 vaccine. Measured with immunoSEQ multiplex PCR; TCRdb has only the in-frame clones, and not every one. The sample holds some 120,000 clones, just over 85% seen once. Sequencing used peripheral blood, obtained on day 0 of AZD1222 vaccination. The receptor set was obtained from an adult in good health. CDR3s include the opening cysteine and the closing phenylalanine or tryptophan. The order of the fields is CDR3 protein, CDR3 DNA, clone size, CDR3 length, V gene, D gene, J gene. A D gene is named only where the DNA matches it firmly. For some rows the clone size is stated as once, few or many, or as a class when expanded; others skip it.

CDR3 protein: CAIRIDQGYTEAFF
CDR3 DNA: TGTGCCATCAGGATCGATCAAGGGTACACTGAAGCTTTCTTT
clone size: .
CDR3 length: 14
V gene: TRBV10-3
D gene: .
J gene: TRBJ1-1

CDR3 protein: CASSFTVQGLAEKLFF
CDR3 DNA: TGTGCCAGCAGCTTTACCGTACAGGGCTTGGCTGAAAAACTGTTTTTT
clone size: .
CDR3 length: 16
V gene: TRBV5-8
D gene: .
J gene: TRBJ1-4

CDR3 protein: CASSYSNVGLPVEQYF
CDR3 DNA: TGTGCCAGCAGTTACTCGAACGTAGGACTCCCGGTCGAGCAGTACTTC
clone size: once
CDR3 length: 16
V gene: TRBV6-5
D gene: .
J gene: TRBJ2-7

CDR3 protein: CASSDRQGTEKLFF
CDR3 DNA: TGTGCCAGCAGCGACAGACAGGGAACCGAAAAACTGTTTTTT
clone size: .
CDR3 length: 14
V gene: TRBV7-2
D gene: TRBD1
J gene: TRBJ1-4

CDR3 protein: CAGKETGSNSPLHF
CDR3 DNA: TGTGCCGGGAAGGAGACAGGGAGTAATTCACCCCTCCACTTT
clone size: .
CDR3 length: 14
V gene: TRBV5-4
D gene: TRBD1
J gene: TRBJ1-6

CDR3 protein: CASSLLALAGGTEAFF
CDR3 DNA: TGTGCCAGCAGTTTACTGGCTTTGGCAGGGGGGACTGAAGCTTTCTTT
clone size: .
CDR3 length: 16
V gene: TRBV27
D gene: TRBD1
J gene: TRBJ1-1

CDR3 protein: CAYQGSSGANVLTF
CDR3 DNA: TGTGCTTATCAGGGCTCTAGTGGGGCCAACGTCCTGACTTTC
clone size: .
CDR3 length: 14
V gene: TRBV7-3
D gene: .
J gene: TRBJ2-6

CDR3 protein: CSVSLNEQFF
CDR3 DNA: TGCAGCGTTTCCCTCAATGAGCAGTTCTTC
clone size: .
CDR3 length: 10
V gene: TRBV29-1
D gene: .
J gene: TRBJ2-1

CDR3 protein: CASNLDRRLFF
CDR3 DNA: TGTGCCAGTAACTTGGACAGAAGATTATTCTTC
clone size: .
CDR3 length: 11
V gene: TRBV2
D gene: .
J gene: TRBJ1-2

CDR3 protein: CATSRVPRTSAAFF
CDR3 DNA: TGTGCCACCAGCAGAGTCCCCCGGACCTCAGCCGCTTTCTTT
clone size: .
CDR3 length: 14
V gene: TRBV15
D gene: .
J gene: TRBJ1-1

CDR3 protein: CASSPRIANYGYTF
CDR3 DNA: TGTGCCAGCAGCCCCCGAATAGCTAACTATGGCTACACCTTC
clone size: .
CDR3 length: 14
V gene: TRBV6-5
D gene: .
J gene: TRBJ1-2

CDR3 protein: CASSQETNEQYF
CDR3 DNA: TGTGCCAGCAGCCAAGAGACGAACGAGCAGTACTTC
clone size: .
CDR3 length: 12
V gene: TRBV3-1/TRBV3-2
D gene: .
J gene: TRBJ2-7

CDR3 protein: CASSLGTENNEQFF
CDR3 DNA: TGTGCCAGCAGCTTAGGGACGGAAAACAATGAGCAGTTCTTC
clone size: .
CDR3 length: 14
V gene: TRBV7-9
D gene: .
J gene: TRBJ2-1

CDR3 protein: CASSAHRAGTEAFF
CDR3 DNA: TGTGCCAGCAGCGCCCACAGGGCGGGCACTGAAGCTTTCTTT
clone size: .
CDR3 length: 14
V gene: TRBV9
D gene: .
J gene: TRBJ1-1

CDR3 protein: CASSLGTGAEQYF
CDR3 DNA: TGTGCCAGCAGCCTGGGGACAGGGGCCGAGCAGTACTTC
clone size: few
CDR3 length: 13
V gene: TRBV5-6
D gene: TRBD1
J gene: TRBJ2-7

CDR3 protein: CASSDPGAETQYF
CDR3 DNA: TGTGCCAGCAGTGATCCAGGGGCCGAGACCCAGTACTTC
clone size: .
CDR3 length: 13
V gene: TRBV2
D gene: .
J gene: TRBJ2-5

CDR3 protein: CASSLSLVGVASLFF
CDR3 DNA: TGTGCCAGCAGCCTATCGCTTGTGGGGGTGGCGAGTCTGTTTTTT
clone size: .
CDR3 length: 15
V gene: TRBV27
D gene: .
J gene: TRBJ2-2

CDR3 protein: CASSYNKGNHEQYF
CDR3 DNA: TGTGCCAGCAGTTACAATAAGGGTAACCACGAGCAGTACTTC
clone size: .
CDR3 length: 14
V gene: TRBV6-5
D gene: .
J gene: TRBJ2-7

CDR3 protein: CAWSPGGTEAFF
CDR3 DNA: TGTGCCTGGAGTCCAGGGGGCACTGAAGCTTTCTTT
clone size: once
CDR3 length: 12
V gene: TRBV30
D gene: TRBD1
J gene: TRBJ1-1

CDR3 protein: CASSLGPLRRGDTGELFF
CDR3 DNA: TGTGCCAGCAGCTTAGGTCCCTTGAGGAGGGGGGACACCGGGGAGCTGTTTTTT
clone size: .
CDR3 length: 18
V gene: TRBV7-8
D gene: .
J gene: TRBJ2-2

CDR3 protein: CASRQNDNEKLFF
CDR3 DNA: TGTGCCAGCAGGCAAAATGATAATGAAAAACTGTTTTTT
clone size: .
CDR3 length: 13
V gene: TRBV2
D gene: .
J gene: TRBJ1-4

CDR3 protein: CASSQGRPETQYF
CDR3 DNA: TGTGCCAGCAGCCAGGGACGACCAGAGACCCAGTACTTC
clone size: .
CDR3 length: 13
V gene: TRBV3-1/TRBV3-2
D gene: .
J gene: TRBJ2-5

CDR3 protein: CASSDASGDRNSPLHF
CDR3 DNA: TGTGCCAGCAGTGACGCCTCCGGAGATAGGAATTCACCCCTCCACTTT
clone size: .
CDR3 length: 16
V gene: TRBV6-1
D gene: .
J gene: TRBJ1-6

CDR3 protein: CASSYGLTNTGELFF
CDR3 DNA: TGTGCCAGCAGTTACGGACTTACGAACACCGGGGAGCTGTTTTTT
clone size: .
CDR3 length: 15
V gene: TRBV6-2/TRBV6-3
D gene: .
J gene: TRBJ2-2

CDR3 protein: CASSLGLGTGGDYGYTF
CDR3 DNA: TGTGCCAGCAGCTTGGGACTCGGGACAGGGGGAGACTATGGCTACACCTTC
clone size: .
CDR3 length: 17
V gene: TRBV5-4
D gene: TRBD1
J gene: TRBJ1-2

CDR3 protein: CASSKQGANEKLFF
CDR3 DNA: TGTGCCAGCAGCAAACAGGGGGCTAATGAAAAACTGTTTTTT
clone size: .
CDR3 length: 14
V gene: TRBV7-8
D gene: TRBD1
J gene: TRBJ1-4

CDR3 protein: CASSLLAGRRYEQYF
CDR3 DNA: TGTGCCAGCAGTTTATTAGCGGGTCGCCGCTACGAGCAGTACTTC
clone size: .
CDR3 length: 15
V gene: TRBV27
D gene: TRBD2
J gene: TRBJ2-7

CDR3 protein: CASGARGSNQPQHF
CDR3 DNA: TGTGCCAGCGGCGCCCGGGGAAGCAATCAGCCCCAGCATTTT
clone size: .
CDR3 length: 14
V gene: TRBV6-5
D gene: .
J gene: TRBJ1-5

CDR3 protein: CSVALLEGRYGYTF
CDR3 DNA: TGCAGCGTTGCCCTTCTTGAGGGGCGCTATGGCTACACCTTC
clone size: .
CDR3 length: 14
V gene: TRBV29-1
D gene: .
J gene: TRBJ1-2

CDR3 protein: CASSLKASPTEAFF
CDR3 DNA: TGCGCCAGCAGCTTGAAGGCAAGCCCCACTGAAGCTTTCTTT
clone size: .
CDR3 length: 14
V gene: TRBV5-1
D gene: .
J gene: TRBJ1-1

CDR3 protein: CAISGSTDTQYF
CDR3 DNA: TGTGCCATCAGTGGGAGCACAGATACGCAGTATTTT
clone size: once
CDR3 length: 12
V gene: TRBV10-3
D gene: .
J gene: TRBJ2-3

CDR3 protein: CASDRGEDTEAFF
CDR3 DNA: TGTGCCAGCGATCGTGGGGAGGACACTGAAGCTTTCTTT
clone size: .
CDR3 length: 13
V gene: TRBV19
D gene: .
J gene: TRBJ1-1

CDR3 protein: CASPKGAGATGTYEQYF
CDR3 DNA: TGTGCCAGCCCTAAGGGGGCAGGAGCAACCGGGACCTACGAGCAGTACTTC
clone size: .
CDR3 length: 17
V gene: TRBV6-4
D gene: TRBD1
J gene: TRBJ2-7

CDR3 protein: CASSPGEANSPLHF
CDR3 DNA: TGTGCCAGCAGCCCGGGGGAGGCCAATTCACCCCTCCACTTT
clone size: .
CDR3 length: 14
V gene: TRBV28
D gene: .
J gene: TRBJ1-6

CDR3 protein: CATQKGGDSGNTIYF
CDR3 DNA: TGTGCCACTCAGAAGGGCGGCGACTCTGGAAACACCATATATTTT
clone size: .
CDR3 length: 15
V gene: TRBV24-1
D gene: .
J gene: TRBJ1-3

CDR3 protein: CASSLRGLSGNTIYF
CDR3 DNA: TGTGCCAGCAGCCTCAGGGGCCTCTCTGGAAACACCATATATTTT
clone size: .
CDR3 length: 15
V gene: TRBV5-6
D gene: .
J gene: TRBJ1-3

CDR3 protein: CASSLIGQGFTDTQYF
CDR3 DNA: TGTGCCAGCAGCTTAATTGGACAGGGGTTCACAGATACGCAGTATTTT
clone size: .
CDR3 length: 16
V gene: TRBV11-2
D gene: TRBD1
J gene: TRBJ2-3

CDR3 protein: CASSLDYDQPQHF
CDR3 DNA: TGTGCCAGCAGCTTAGATTATGATCAGCCCCAGCATTTT
clone size: .
CDR3 length: 13
V gene: TRBV11-2
D gene: .
J gene: TRBJ1-5

CDR3 protein: CAISEDRAHEQYF
CDR3 DNA: TGTGCCATCAGTGAGGACAGGGCCCACGAGCAGTACTTC
clone size: few
CDR3 length: 13
V gene: TRBV10-3
D gene: TRBD1
J gene: TRBJ2-7

CDR3 protein: CASSPSLTEAFF
CDR3 DNA: TGTGCCAGCAGTCCGAGTCTCACTGAAGCTTTCTTT
clone size: .
CDR3 length: 12
V gene: TRBV28
D gene: .
J gene: TRBJ1-1

CDR3 protein: CASSYRNAGETQYF
CDR3 DNA: TGTGCCAGCAGTTACCGCAACGCAGGAGAGACCCAGTACTTC
clone size: .
CDR3 length: 14
V gene: TRBV6-2/TRBV6-3
D gene: .
J gene: TRBJ2-5

CDR3 protein: CASSRTSTGAFVYEQYF
CDR3 DNA: TGCGCCAGCAGCCGGACTAGTACTGGGGCGTTCGTCTACGAGCAGTACTTC
clone size: .
CDR3 length: 17
V gene: TRBV4-1
D gene: TRBD2
J gene: TRBJ2-7

CDR3 protein: CASTLGGATGYTF
CDR3 DNA: TGTGCCAGCACCCTAGGAGGAGCAACGGGCTACACCTTC
clone size: .
CDR3 length: 13
V gene: TRBV28
D gene: .
J gene: TRBJ1-2

CDR3 protein: CASSIDPGNTYNEQFF
CDR3 DNA: TGTGCCAGTAGTATAGACCCGGGGAATACATACAATGAGCAGTTCTTC
clone size: .
CDR3 length: 16
V gene: TRBV19
D gene: .
J gene: TRBJ2-1

CDR3 protein: CASSPGQERNEQFF
CDR3 DNA: TGTGCCAGCAGCCCGGGACAGGAGAGAAATGAGCAGTTCTTC
clone size: once
CDR3 length: 14
V gene: TRBV11-2
D gene: TRBD1
J gene: TRBJ2-1

CDR3 protein: CATSDSDQGGYTF
CDR3 DNA: TGTGCCACCAGTGATTCGGATCAGGGTGGCTACACCTTC
clone size: .
CDR3 length: 13
V gene: TRBV24-1
D gene: .
J gene: TRBJ1-2

CDR3 protein: CASSNQNTEAFF
CDR3 DNA: TGCGCCAGCAGCAACCAGAACACTGAAGCTTTCTTT
clone size: .
CDR3 length: 12
V gene: TRBV5-1
D gene: .
J gene: TRBJ1-1